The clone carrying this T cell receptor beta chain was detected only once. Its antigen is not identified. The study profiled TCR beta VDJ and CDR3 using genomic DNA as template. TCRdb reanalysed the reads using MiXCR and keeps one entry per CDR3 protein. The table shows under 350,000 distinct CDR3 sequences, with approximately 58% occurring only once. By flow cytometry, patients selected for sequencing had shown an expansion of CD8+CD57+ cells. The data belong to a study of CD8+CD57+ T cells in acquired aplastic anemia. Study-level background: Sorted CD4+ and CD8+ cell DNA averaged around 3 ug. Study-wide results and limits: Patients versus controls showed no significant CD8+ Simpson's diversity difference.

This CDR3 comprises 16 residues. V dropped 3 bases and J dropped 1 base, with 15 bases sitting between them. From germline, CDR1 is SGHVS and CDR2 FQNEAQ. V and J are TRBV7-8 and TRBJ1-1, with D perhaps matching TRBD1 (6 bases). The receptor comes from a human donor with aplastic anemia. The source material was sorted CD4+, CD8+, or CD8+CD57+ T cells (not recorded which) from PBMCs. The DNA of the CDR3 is TGTGCCAGCAGCTTTGGTGGGGGGGCCTCGAACACTGAAGCTTTCTTT. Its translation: CASSFGGGASNTEAFF.